These 12 T cell receptor beta chains were sequenced from one sample in a study of T cells in Graves' hyperthyroidism and ophthalmopathy. Amplification of TCR beta CDR3 regions was performed using RNA transcripts as template. TCR CDR3 underwent first-round RT-PCR with the HTBI primer set. TCRdb re-analysed the multiplex PCR reads in MiXCR, keeping a single row per CDR3 protein. The sample yields about 610,000 distinct CDR3 sequences, about 15% seen once. Sequencing input: blood. The receptor source for this set is a woman aged 40 to 55 with Graves' ophthalmopathy.

This clonotype has a count of ten or more. A read error is possible here, since a much larger clone lies one base away. Since the CDR3 does not end with the conserved phenylalanine or tryptophan, this likely comes from a read error. The gene calls are TRBV20-1 and TRBJ2-7; maybe TRBD2 (5 bases). Germline lookup yields CDR1 DFQATT and CDR2 SNEGSKA (reference sequence). Deletions cut 3 bases from V and 4 bases from J, with 16 bases between. This CDR3 spans 14 amino acids. The CDR3: CSASPTRVTYEQYL. CDR3 DNA sequence: TGCAGTGCTAGTCCAACTAGGGTTACTTACGAGCAGTACCTC.

This clonotype was counted at least ten times. The chain has TRBV9 and TRBJ2-2, with 10 bases lining up with TRBD1. Germline V lookup: CDR1 SGDLS, CDR2 YYNGEE. With V trimmed by 10 bases and J by 9 bases, 6 bases remained unmatched. The CDR3 length is 12 residues. The CDR3 loop reads CAVDRGGWELFF. CDR3 nucleotide sequence: TGTGCCGTGGACAGGGGGGGATGGGAGCTGTTTTTT.

This clonotype was detected ten times or more. The chain couples TRBV7-2 to TRBJ2-7, with 12 bases matching TRBD2. Germline CDR1 SGHTA, CDR2 FQGNSA. V lost 5 bases and J lost 3; bases outside the gene matches: 2. The CDR3 length is 14 residues. The chain's CDR3 is CASSATSGGYEQYF. CDR3 DNA: TGTGCCAGCAGCGCGACTAGCGGGGGCTACGAGCAGTACTTC.

V gene TRBV11-1 combines with J gene TRBJ2-7, with 10 bases that match TRBD2. The germline V gene has CDR1 SGHAT and CDR2 FQDESV (reference sequence). The CDR3 runs to 16 residues. With 3 bases clipped from V and 3 bases from J, the junction kept 8 bases outside the gene matches. The CDR3 loop is CASSFKPGLASYEQYF. In nucleotides, the CDR3 is TGTGCCAGCAGCTTTAAGCCGGGACTAGCGAGCTACGAGCAGTACTTC.

The table lists this clonotype with a count of one. V usage is TRBV6-1 and J usage is TRBJ2-6; D gene unclear. From germline, CDR1 is MNHNS and CDR2 SASEGT. Trimming stripped 6 bases from V and 0 bases from J, with 9 bases between. The CDR3 loop spans 15 amino acids. The CDR3, as DNA: TGTGCCAGCAGCCCAAATTTCTCTGGGGCCAACGTCCTGACTTTC. Translating it yields CASSPNFSGANVLTF.

There are many counts of this clonotype. The CDR3 spells CASSLQGSGYTF. In DNA form, the CDR3 reads TGTGCCAGCAGTTTACAGGGTTCGGGCTACACCTTC. The chain has TRBV28 and TRBJ1-2, with D perhaps TRBD1 (5 bases). Germline loops: CDR1 MDHEN, CDR2 SYDVKM. Trimming cost V 2 bases and J 8 bases, with 9 bases left between them. The length of the CDR3 is 12 residues.

This clonotype was detected ten times or more. The chain couples TRBV6-1 to TRBJ1-6; no clear D. The CDR3 is made up of 15 amino acids. Deletions cut 0 bases from V and 6 bases from J, with 9 bases between. Per germline, CDR1 MNHNS and CDR2 SASEGT. In DNA form, the CDR3 reads TGTGCCAGCAGTGAAGCTGGCCGTCTTAATTCACCCCTCCACTTT. It specifies CASSEAGRLNSPLHF.

This clonotype has a handful of counts. The J gene is TRBJ2-3, the V gene TRBV7-9; D is undetermined. The germline CDR1 and CDR2 sequences are SEHNR and FQNEAQ (reference sequence). There are 12 residues in the CDR3. Trimming left V 5 bases short and J 2 bases short, with 5 bases between. The CDR3 loop reads CASSRTTDTQYF. The CDR3 DNA follows: TGTGCCAGCAGCCGGACCACAGATACGCAGTATTTT.

Concerning this clonotype itself: This may be a read error, as it is one base from a much larger clone. This chain joins TRBV20-1 and TRBJ2-5; D might be TRBD1 (5 bases). This CDR3 spans 15 amino acids. V lost 3 bases and J lost 5, with 19 bases in between. CDR1 DFQATT and CDR2 SNEGSKA come from the germline V gene (reference sequence). CDR3 sequence reads: CSASFEAGKAETQYF. The CDR3 DNA sequence: TGCAGTGCTAGCTTTGAGGCAGGGAAGGCGGAGACCCAGTACTTC.

This clonotype was seen a few times. The CDR3 sequence is CASSETPGAREKLFF. The CDR3 nucleotides read TGTGCCAGCAGTGAAACCCCCGGGGCGCGTGAAAAACTGTTTTTT. The chain is built from TRBV6-1 and TRBJ1-4; D perhaps matches TRBD1 (5 bases). This CDR3 contains 15 residues. V lost 2 bases and J 7 bases, leaving 14 bases between the germline ends. Germline V CDR1 and CDR2: MNHNS, SASEGT.

This clonotype showed up many times. The CDR3 sequence is CASSTTSSDEQYF. In DNA, the CDR3 is TGTGCCAGCTCAACGACTAGCTCGGACGAGCAGTACTTC. The chain has TRBV18 and TRBJ2-7; TRBD2 aligns across 7 bases. The V and J ends lost 5 bases and 5 bases, in that order; junction bases with no gene match: 6. The length of the CDR3 is 13 residues. In germline, CDR1 is KGHSH, CDR2 LQKENI.

The V call is TRBV20-1, the J call TRBJ1-2; TRBD1 agrees at 9 bases. The length of the CDR3 is 13 residues. V lost 3 bases, J lost 3 bases, and 2 bases stayed unmatched. Germline CDR1 DFQATT, CDR2 SNEGSKA (reference sequence). The CDR3 coding sequence is TGCAGTGCTAGCTGGACAGGGGACTATGGCTACACCTTC. It encodes CSASWTGDYGYTF.